These 14 T cell receptor beta chains share one sample of origin, sequenced in a study of blood T cell repertoires in COVID-19. Sequencing used immunoSEQ multiplex PCR; TCRdb keeps in-frame clones, though not all of them. The sample shows roughly 150,000 clones, around four fifths of them seen only once. Sequences were obtained from PBMCs or T cells enriched from blood (not recorded which). The receptor set was obtained from a woman in her forties who had recovered from COVID-19.

This clone was counted only a few times. The V gene is TRBV5-1, the J gene TRBJ1-1, with TRBD1 as a possible D gene (6 bases). The CDR3 contains 13 residues. The V and J ends lost 4 bases and 0 bases respectively, with 7 bases between them. CDR1 is SGHRS, CDR2 YFSETQ, per germline. CDR3 sequence (DNA): TGCGCCAGCAGCGACAGGTTGAACACTGAAGCTTTCTTT. Protein sequence: CASSDRLNTEAFF.

The chain joins TRBV21-1 to TRBJ1-1; the table's D call TRBD1 went unverified against the DNA. TRBV21-1 is a documented pseudogene. CDR3 size: 14 residues. The CDR3 spells CASSTRTGNTEAFF. The DNA of the CDR3 is TGTGCCAGCAGCACCCGGACAGGGAACACTGAAGCTTTCTTT.

Comment on this clone: Sequence at one end of the junction differs from germline and may be a read error. The chain recombines TRBV29-1 with TRBJ1-3, with 7 bases aligning to TRBD1. The germline CDR1 and CDR2 sequences are SQVTM and ANQGSEA. This CDR3 has 13 residues. The CDR3: CSVEGQDGNTIYF. The CDR3 nucleotides read TGCAGCGTCGAAGGACAGGATGGAAACACCATATATTTT.

The chain links TRBV19 to TRBJ2-7; 8 bases line up with TRBD1. The CDR3 totals 16 residues. The ends lost 6 bases at V and 5 bases at J; junction bases unmatched: 15. Germline V gene data show CDR1 as LNHDA and CDR2 as SQIVND (reference sequence). The chain's CDR3 is CASSRGWDRSRDEQYF. DNA for the CDR3: TGTGCCAGTAGCCGAGGTTGGGACAGGAGCCGTGACGAGCAGTACTTC.

The rearrangement links TRBV10-1 to TRBJ2-3; D is perhaps TRBD1 (6 bases). This CDR3 is 14 amino acids long. Trimming stripped 11 bases from V and 6 bases from J, with 21 bases between. Germline assignment: CDR1 WNHNN and CDR2 SYGVQD (reference sequence). CDR3 region: CADSPIRGVDTQYF. The CDR3 coding sequence is TGCGCCGACAGTCCTATCAGGGGTGTTGATACGCAGTATTTT.

The chain is built from TRBV7-9 and TRBJ1-6; D is unclear. The V gene's germline CDR1 is SEHNR and CDR2 FQNEAQ (reference sequence). V was clipped by 1 base and J by 10 bases, with 14 bases between them. The CDR3 is 15 residues long. CDR3: CASSLDGSYGSPLHF. CDR3 coding DNA: TGTGCCAGCAGCTTAGATGGCAGCTACGGGTCACCCCTCCACTTT. Complete variable domain (other parts from reference TRBV7-9 and TRBJ1-6): DTGVSQNPRHKITKRGQNVTFRCDPISEHNRLYWYRQTLGQGPEFLTYFQNEAQLEKSRLLSDRFSAERPKGSFSTLEIQRTEQGDSAMYLCASSLDGSYGSPLHFGNGTRLTVT.

This clone was observed a handful of times. The chain carries TRBV18 and TRBJ2-5; no reliable D call. The germline V gene encodes CDR1 KGHSH and CDR2 LQKENI. Trimming cost V 3 bases and J 3 bases, with 5 bases left between them. The CDR3 totals 12 residues. This CDR3 reads CASSPGEETQYF. The DNA of the CDR3 is TGTGCCAGCTCACCGGGCGAAGAGACCCAGTACTTC.

The CDR3 loop reads CASSPRGTYTEAFF. The CDR3, as DNA: TGTGCCAGCAGCCCCAGAGGGACATACACTGAAGCTTTCTTT. V is TRBV13 and J is TRBJ1-1; TRBD1 might be the D (6 bases). Trimming shortened V by 5 bases and J by 3 bases, and 13 bases separated the two germline ends. CDR1 and CDR2 from the germline V gene are PRHDT and FYEKMQ (reference sequence). The CDR3 loop spans 14 amino acids. Drawing the rest from reference TRBV13 and TRBJ1-1, the complete variable domain is AAGVIQSPRHLIKEKRETATLKCYPIPRHDTVYWYQQGPGQDPQFLISFYEKMQSDKGSIPDRFSAQQFSDYHSELNMSSLELGDSALYFCASSPRGTYTEAFFGQGTRLTVV.

The chain couples TRBV9 to TRBJ2-1; 10 nucleotides align to TRBD2. Per the germline V gene, CDR1 is SGDLS and CDR2 is YYNGEE. After removal of 3 bases from V and 3 bases from J, the junction contained 3 bases not matched to a gene. The CDR3 spans 15 residues. The CDR3 here is CASSASGGVYNEQFF. The CDR3 bases are TGTGCCAGCAGCGCCAGCGGGGGGGTCTACAATGAGCAGTTCTTC.

J is TRBJ2-5 and V is TRBV7-9; D possibly corresponds to TRBD1 (5 bases). With 5 bases removed from V and 0 bases from J, the gap between germline ends came to 13 bases. The CDR3 length is 15 residues. Germline CDR1 SEHNR, CDR2 FQNEAQ (reference sequence). The CDR3 spells CASSLNTGYQETQYF. CDR3 bases: TGTGCCAGCAGCCTGAATACAGGATACCAAGAGACCCAGTACTTC.

The chain uses TRBV10-3 and TRBJ1-1; D is perhaps TRBD1 (6 bases). Germline V gene data show CDR1 as ENHRY and CDR2 as SYGVKD. Trimming cost V 4 bases and J 0 bases, with 18 bases left between them. This CDR3 has 17 residues. The CDR3 nucleotides are TGTGCCATCAGTGGGGACCCTCGGGGGGGGCTGAACACTGAAGCTTTCTTT. It encodes CAISGDPRGGLNTEAFF.

This clone has a handful of counts. This rearrangement joins TRBV25-1 to TRBJ1-1, with D unresolved. The CDR3 has 12 amino acids. Trimming removed 4 bases at V and 0 bases at J, with 3 bases between. CDR1 MGHDK and CDR2 SYGVNS come from the germline V gene. In DNA form, the CDR3 reads TGTGCCAGCAGTGTTATGAACACTGAAGCTTTCTTT. Translating it yields CASSVMNTEAFF.

This rearrangement joins TRBV4-1 to TRBJ2-3, with a possible D match to TRBD2 (6 bases). This CDR3 region has 17 residues. CDR1 MGHRA and CDR2 YSYEKL come from the germline V gene. Trimming left V 0 bases short and J 1 base short, with 14 bases between. CDR3 nucleotide sequence: TGCGCCAGCAGCCAAGAAAGGGTACAGCGGGGCACAGATACGCAGTATTTT. This translates into CASSQERVQRGTDTQYF.

The chain carries TRBV3-1 (or the pseudogene TRBV3-2) and TRBJ2-7; TRBD2 aligns across 10 bases. The germline gives CDR1 LGHDT, CDR2 YNNKEL (reference sequence). With 4 bases clipped from V and 4 bases from J, the junction kept 7 bases outside the gene matches. The CDR3 covers 15 residues. The CDR3 is CASSPGLAAQYEQYF. Here the CDR3 DNA reads TGTGCCAGCAGCCCAGGACTAGCGGCCCAATACGAGCAGTACTTC.